A single sample is the source of the 30 T cell receptor beta chains below, sequenced in a study of T cells in Graves' hyperthyroidism and ophthalmopathy. RNA transcripts gave rise to amplified TCR beta CDR3 regions. HTBI primers drove first-round RT-PCR of the TCR CDR3. Each CDR3 protein gets one entry after TCRdb re-called the multiplex PCR reads with MiXCR. The sample records more than 600,000 distinct CDR3 sequences, 15% to 20% being singletons. Source material: blood. Receptors originate from a man in his late teens or twenties with Graves' hyperthyroidism.

CDR3 nucleotide sequence: TGTGCCAGCAGCCAATTGTGGGGTAGCAATCAGCCCCAGCATTTT. Amino acids: CASSQLWGSNQPQHF. The chain is built from TRBV4-2 and TRBJ1-5, with D hard to call. Germline CDR1 and CDR2: LGHNA and YNFKEQ. Trimming took off 2 bases at V and 0 bases at J, with 8 bases between the two ends. The CDR3 has 15 amino acids.

This clonotype was observed a handful of times. The chain combines TRBV3-1 with TRBJ1-1; D might be TRBD1 (5 bases). This CDR3 has 13 amino acids. Germline values: CDR1 LGHDT, CDR2 YNNKEL (reference sequence). Trimming left V 1 base short and J 8 bases short, with 11 bases between. The DNA of the CDR3 is TGTGCCAGCAGCCAAGGGTCGGCAGGGGAAGCTTTCTTT. Translation gives CASSQGSAGEAFF.

Ten or more counts support this clonotype. DNA of the CDR3: TGTGCCAGCAGCTCCCTCAGGGGTGGGTCCTACGAGCAGTACTTC. It specifies CASSSLRGGSYEQYF. J is TRBJ2-7 and V is TRBV7-8, with a tentative D call TRBD1 (6 bases). The germline CDR1 and CDR2 sequences are SGHVS and FQNEAQ. V was pared by 4 bases and J by 1 base, with 14 bases between. There are 15 residues in the CDR3.

This clonotype has at least ten counts. This rearrangement joins TRBV28 to TRBJ2-1; either TRBD1 or TRBD2 may supply D (6 bases each). Looked up from germline, CDR1 is MDHEN and CDR2 is SYDVKM. V dropped 6 bases and J dropped 4 bases, with 16 bases sitting between them. The CDR3 covers 15 residues. In DNA, the CDR3 is TGTGCCAGCAGCCCCGGGGGCAGGACATACAATGAGCAGTTCTTC. As protein: CASSPGGRTYNEQFF. Using reference TRBV28 and TRBJ2-1 for the parts outside the CDR3, the full variable domain is DVKVTQSSRYLVKRTGEKVFLECVQDMDHENMFWYRQDPGLGLRLIYFSYDVKMKEKGDIPEGYSVSREKKERFSLILESASTNQTSMYLCASSPGGRTYNEQFFGPGTRLTVL.

This clonotype was observed at least ten times. The rearrangement joins TRBV28 to TRBJ2-7, with TRBD1 identical over 7 bases. Germline trimming cut 5 bases from V and 3 bases from J; bases unmatched to any gene: 7. Germline V gene sequence: CDR1 MDHEN, CDR2 SYDVKM. The CDR3 spans 14 residues. CDR3 sequence: CASSIRQGYYEQYF. The CDR3 nucleotides read TGTGCCAGCAGTATTCGACAGGGCTACTACGAGCAGTACTTC.

A note on this clonotype: The junction departs from germline at one end; a sequencing error may be responsible. V gene TRBV2 combines with J gene TRBJ2-5; D gene uncertain. This CDR3 spans 15 amino acids. The germline gives CDR1 SNHLY, CDR2 FYNNEI. The CDR3 region is CASGEPAAAPKTQYF. DNA of the CDR3: TGTGCCAGCGGTGAACCCGCCGCTGCTCCGAAGACCCAGTACTTC. The full variable domain, with the rest looked up from reference TRBV2 and TRBJ2-5, is EPEVTQTPSHQVTQMGQEVILRCVPISNHLYFYWYRQILGQKVEFLVSFYNNEISEKSEIFDDQFSVERPDGSNFTLKIRSTKLEDSAMYFCASGEPAAAPKTQYFGPGTRLLVL.

The J gene is TRBJ2-1, the V gene TRBV2, with 10 bases matching TRBD2. The V and J ends lost 4 bases and 8 bases, in that order; junction bases with no gene match: 11. Germline lookup yields CDR1 SNHLY and CDR2 FYNNEI. The CDR3 loop spans 16 amino acids. The CDR3 region has the DNA TGTGCCAGCAGTGGGGGGAGCGGGAGGGTTGGGGATGAGCAGTTCTTC. Its protein product is CASSGGSGRVGDEQFF.

The chain uses TRBV20-1 and TRBJ2-1; TRBD2 agrees at 10 bases. This CDR3 region has 16 residues. Germline-derived CDR1 and CDR2 are DFQATT and SNEGSKA (reference sequence). Trimming cost V 0 bases and J 7 bases; bases outside gene matches: 9. The CDR3 loop is CSARDPTSGIINEQFF. In DNA form, the CDR3 reads TGCAGTGCTAGAGATCCCACTAGCGGGATCATTAATGAGCAGTTCTTC.

In nucleotides, the CDR3 is TGCAGTGTCCCGACTAGCGGGACTCTCTCGCAGTACTTC. It translates to CSVPTSGTLSQYF. The chain is built from TRBV20-1 and TRBJ2-7, with 11 bases that match TRBD2. V lost 7 bases, J lost 9 bases, and 11 bases stayed unmatched. The CDR3 has 13 residues. CDR1 and CDR2 (germline): DFQATT, SNEGSKA (reference sequence).

This clonotype was seen at least ten times. This chain connects TRBV2 to TRBJ1-1; perhaps TRBD1 as D (6 bases). CDR1 is SNHLY and CDR2 is FYNNEI in the germline V gene. V lost 7 bases and J 1 base, leaving 13 bases between the germline ends. This CDR3 spans 14 amino acids. The CDR3 nucleotides are TGTGCCAGCATTCCGGGACAAGCGAACACTGAAGCTTTCTTT. It codes for CASIPGQANTEAFF.

This clonotype has a count of ten or more. The chain carries TRBV27 and TRBJ2-1, with no clear D. The CDR3 length is 13 residues. Germline V gives CDR1 MNHEY, CDR2 SMNVEV (reference sequence). With 8 bases removed from V and 1 base from J, the gap between germline ends came to 9 bases. The CDR3 region has the DNA TGTGCCAGCCATCCAAGTTCCTACAATGAGCAGTTCTTC. It specifies CASHPSSYNEQFF.

This clonotype was detected many times. The V gene is TRBV12-3 or TRBV12-4, the J gene TRBJ2-1; 9 bases agree with TRBD2. Trimming removed 5 bases from V and 2 bases from J; junction bases left unmatched: 7. This CDR3 is built from 16 residues. The CDR3 protein is CASSPIAGVTYNEQFF. CDR3 sequence (DNA): TGTGCCAGCAGTCCTATAGCGGGGGTTACCTACAATGAGCAGTTCTTC.

This clonotype was observed a few times. The rearrangement joins TRBV6-1 to TRBJ1-2; tentatively, D is TRBD1 (5 bases). The CDR3 totals 14 residues. V lost 1 base and J 2 bases, leaving 8 bases between the germline ends. The V gene's germline CDR1 is MNHNS and CDR2 SASEGT. In nucleotides, the CDR3 is TGTGCCAGCAGTGAAGGGGCAGGGAACTATGGCTACACCTTC. Its protein is CASSEGAGNYGYTF.

This clonotype was found a few times. The chain recombines TRBV4-1 with TRBJ1-1, with D unresolved. Trimming removed 1 base from V and 6 bases from J, with 12 bases in between. This CDR3 contains 14 residues. The germline V gene encodes CDR1 MGHRA and CDR2 YSYEKL. The DNA for the CDR3 is TGCGCCAGCAGCCAAGGAGGCATCTATTCTGAAGCTTTCTTT. Residues: CASSQGGIYSEAFF.

This rearrangement joins TRBV9 to TRBJ2-3, with D unclear. The CDR3 totals 16 residues. Trimming cost V 4 bases and J 3 bases, with 18 bases left between them. In germline, CDR1 is SGDLS, CDR2 YYNGEE. The CDR3: CASSPPLASATDTQYF. The CDR3 DNA reads TGTGCCAGCAGCCCCCCCTTGGCTTCAGCAACAGATACGCAGTATTTT. The full variable domain, in which reference TRBV9 and TRBJ2-3 provide the parts outside the CDR3, is DSGVTQTPKHLITATGQRVTLRCSPRSGDLSVYWYQQSLDQGLQFLIQYYNGEERAKGNILERFSAQQFPDLHSELNLSSLELGDSALYFCASSPPLASATDTQYFGPGTRLTVL.

The CDR3 DNA follows: TGTGCCAGCAGTGAACAGGGACTTTCTGGGGAGCAGTACTTC. Protein product: CASSEQGLSGEQYF. The V gene is TRBV25-1, the J gene TRBJ2-7; possible D gene TRBD2, 6 bases. Looked up from germline, CDR1 is MGHDK and CDR2 is SYGVNS. The CDR3 is 14 amino acids. Trimming cost V 2 bases and J 7 bases, with 15 bases left between them.

This clonotype has just a few counts. The chain recombines TRBV7-9 with TRBJ2-3; 10 bases match TRBD2. The CDR3 consists of 16 residues. Unmatched junction bases numbered 10, after V lost 4 bases and J lost 6 bases. The germline V gene encodes CDR1 SEHNR and CDR2 FQNEAQ (reference sequence). The CDR3: CASSSPLGTSVDTQYF. CDR3 DNA: TGTGCCAGCAGCTCCCCCCTAGGGACTAGCGTGGATACGCAGTATTTT.

This clonotype was recorded many times. The gene calls are TRBV5-6 and TRBJ2-7, with 8 bases lining up with TRBD2. This CDR3 is 14 amino acids long. The junction had 6 bases not matched to a gene; V was cut back by 2 bases and J by 5 bases. Germline CDR1 and CDR2: SGHDT and YYEEEE. The CDR3 nucleotides read TGTGCCAGCAGCTTTCTAGCGGGTTGGGACGAGCAGTACTTC. This translates into CASSFLAGWDEQYF.

This chain uses TRBV28 with TRBJ1-1, with D perhaps TRBD1 (5 bases). Trimming removed 8 bases at V and 3 bases at J, with 16 bases between. The germline CDR1 and CDR2 sequences are MDHEN and SYDVKM. The CDR3 has 14 amino acids. CDR3 in amino acids: CASGGGIVYTEAFF. The CDR3 nucleotides are TGTGCCAGCGGGGGGGGAATCGTTTACACTGAAGCTTTCTTT.

This clonotype was picked up many times. The V gene is TRBV7-2, the J gene TRBJ2-5, with D possibly TRBD2 on 6 matching bases. Germline-derived CDR1 and CDR2 are SGHTA and FQGNSA. V dropped 1 base and J dropped 2 bases, with 11 bases sitting between them. CDR3 size: 15 residues. CDR3 nucleotide sequence: TGTGCCAGCAGCTTAGTATCCAGCGGGCAAGAGACCCAGTACTTC. Amino acid sequence: CASSLVSSGQETQYF.

There are a few counts of this clonotype. This sequence joins TRBV9 and TRBJ1-1, with 7 nucleotides matching TRBD1. CDR3 length: 14 residues. The junction had 5 bases not matched to a gene; V was cut back by 0 bases and J by 6 bases. CDR1 and CDR2 from the germline V gene are SGDLS and YYNGEE. As DNA, the CDR3 is TGTGCCAGCAGCGTAGGACAGGGCTATGCTGAAGCTTTCTTT. Residues: CASSVGQGYAEAFF. Variable domain in full (rest from reference TRBV9 and TRBJ1-1): DSGVTQTPKHLITATGQRVTLRCSPRSGDLSVYWYQQSLDQGLQFLIQYYNGEERAKGNILERFSAQQFPDLHSELNLSSLELGDSALYFCASSVGQGYAEAFFGQGTRLTVV.

The chain joins TRBV19 to TRBJ1-5, with 9 bases matching TRBD1. The CDR3 sequence is 16 residues long. The V gene's germline CDR1 is LNHDA and CDR2 SQIVND (reference sequence). The V gene end was trimmed by 5 bases and the J gene end by 0 bases; junction bases not matched to a gene: 5. The CDR3 reads CASSWTGAYSNQPQHF. Written as DNA, the CDR3 is TGTGCCAGTAGTTGGACAGGGGCGTATAGCAATCAGCCCCAGCATTTT.

V and J are TRBV29-1 and TRBJ2-1, with 7 bases that match TRBD2. Looked up from germline, CDR1 is SQVTM and CDR2 is ANQGSEA. The V gene end was trimmed by 4 bases and the J gene end by 8 bases; junction bases not matched to a gene: 14. This CDR3 contains 15 residues. The DNA for the CDR3 is TGCAGCGTTGTCCTTTCTAGCGGCTTTAGAGATGAGCAGTTCTTC. Translation gives CSVVLSSGFRDEQFF.

This clonotype was detected a few times. This chain uses TRBV29-1 with TRBJ2-3, with 7 bases identical to TRBD2. Germline V gene data show CDR1 as SQVTM and CDR2 as ANQGSEA. This CDR3 has 18 residues. The V segment lost 0 bases and the J segment 0 bases; nucleotides outside the gene matches: 12. The CDR3 DNA follows: TGCAGCGTTGAAGATTCAGGGAGCCTAGCGGAGAGCACAGATACGCAGTATTTT. Its protein product is CSVEDSGSLAESTDTQYF.

This clonotype was detected many times. V and J are TRBV6-1 and TRBJ2-1; 11 bases are shared with TRBD1. V gave up 3 bases and J gave up 8 bases; unmatched junction bases: 6. CDR1 MNHNS and CDR2 SASEGT come from the germline V gene. The CDR3 runs to 15 residues. The CDR3 loop is CASSEGTGGGDEQFF. In DNA, the CDR3 is TGTGCCAGCAGTGAGGGGACAGGGGGTGGGGATGAGCAGTTCTTC.

Many counts were recorded for this clonotype. The CDR3 DNA reads as TGTGCCAGCAGTGAGTCGTACAATGAGCAGTTCTTC. This codes for CASSESYNEQFF. J is TRBJ2-1 and V is TRBV6-1; D not certain. The germline CDR1 and CDR2 sequences are MNHNS and SASEGT. The CDR3 consists of 12 residues. V shed 3 bases and J shed 4 bases, with 4 bases lying between them.

This clonotype was counted only a few times. V is TRBV19 and J is TRBJ2-3; the D gene is possibly TRBD2 (6 bases). V lost 7 bases to trimming and J lost 0 bases, with 14 bases between them. The germline V gene encodes CDR1 LNHDA and CDR2 SQIVND (reference sequence). This CDR3 is 15 amino acids long. Here the CDR3 reads CASIPWAGSTDTQYF. The CDR3 DNA is TGTGCCAGTATCCCGTGGGCGGGAAGCACAGATACGCAGTATTTT.

This clonotype was recorded at least ten times. The chain combines TRBV20-1 with TRBJ2-7, with D uncertain. The CDR3 spans 12 residues. Germline V gives CDR1 DFQATT, CDR2 SNEGSKA (reference sequence). V lost 1 base and J lost 3, with 7 bases in between. CDR3 amino acids: CSARGRNYEQYF. CDR3 DNA sequence: TGCAGTGCTAGAGGGAGAAACTACGAGCAGTACTTC.

This clonotype occurred many times. The V gene is TRBV2, the J gene TRBJ2-5; D is perhaps TRBD2 (6 bases). CDR1 SNHLY and CDR2 FYNNEI come from the germline V gene. Trimming pared 3 bases from V and 2 bases from J, leaving 10 bases between. This CDR3 comprises 14 residues. The DNA of the CDR3 is TGTGCCAGCAGTGAGCCGGGACTTCAAGAGACCCAGTACTTC. It translates to CASSEPGLQETQYF. Supplemented by reference TRBV2 and TRBJ2-5, the full variable domain reads EPEVTQTPSHQVTQMGQEVILRCVPISNHLYFYWYRQILGQKVEFLVSFYNNEISEKSEIFDDQFSVERPDGSNFTLKIRSTKLEDSAMYFCASSEPGLQETQYFGPGTRLLVL.

This sequence joins TRBV20-1 and TRBJ2-3; D remains unclear. Germline V gives CDR1 DFQATT, CDR2 SNEGSKA (reference sequence). Trimming shortened V by 6 bases and J by 4 bases, and 23 bases separated the two germline ends. The CDR3 is 16 amino acids. In nucleotides, the CDR3 is TGCAGTGCCCGAGGTCTAGACTTTCAAGGGTCAGATACGCAGTATTTT. It codes for CSARGLDFQGSDTQYF.